Below are 4 T cell receptor beta chains sequenced from a single sample in a study of cytomegalovirus exposure and HLA in healthy donors. It was with 60 Vbeta and 13 Jbeta primers that the PCR ran. Profiling relied on immunoSEQ multiplex PCR, and the TCRdb table lists in-frame clones only, not all of them. This table has about 170,000 clones, roughly 80% appearing once. The sample was PBMCs. The receptor set was obtained from a girl between 5 and 17 years old in good health and CMV-seropositive.

This chain links TRBV14 with TRBJ1-2; D is undetermined. This CDR3 has 12 amino acids. V was shortened by 0 bases and J by 8 bases, with 7 bases between the two germline ends. Germline V gene lookup returns CDR1 SGHDN and CDR2 FVKESK. The DNA for the CDR3 is TGTGCCAGCAGCCAAGAGAGCTGGGGCTACACCTTC. It specifies CASSQESWGYTF.

The chain is built from TRBV2 and TRBJ1-5; 7 nucleotides agree with TRBD1. Germline CDR1 SNHLY, CDR2 FYNNEI. V lost 6 bases and J lost 0; bases outside the gene matches: 5. The CDR3 totals 15 residues. The CDR3 sequence is CASRTDRHSNQPQHF. Written as DNA, the CDR3 is TGTGCCAGCAGAACGGACAGGCATAGCAATCAGCCCCAGCATTTT.

The chain has TRBV6-5 and TRBJ2-1; D perhaps matches TRBD2 (5 bases). This CDR3 spans 15 amino acids. V gave up 5 bases and J gave up 0 bases, with 11 bases separating them. Germline values: CDR1 MNHEY, CDR2 SVGAGI. CDR3 loop: CASSQDWSSYNEQFF. CDR3 bases: TGTGCCAGCAGTCAGGACTGGAGCTCCTACAATGAGCAGTTCTTC.

The chain links TRBV9 to TRBJ2-7; TRBD1 matches 8 bases. CDR3 size: 15 residues. Germline trimming cut 4 bases from V and 0 bases from J; bases unmatched to any gene: 6. Germline CDR1 SGDLS, CDR2 YYNGEE. CDR3 in amino acids: CASSTRQGSSYEQYF. Here the CDR3 DNA reads TGTGCCAGCAGCACCCGACAGGGGAGCTCCTACGAGCAGTACTTC.